Below, 6 T cell receptor beta chains from the same sample are listed, as sequenced in a study of technical replicates of blood from a handful of donors. The data were produced by immunoSEQ multiplex PCR, yet TCRdb's version contains in-frame clones alone and is incomplete. The sample lists tens of thousands of clones, around 94% seen once, with approximately 0.25% in the top ten. Sample: T cells isolated from PBMCs. These TCRs come from a human donor in good health.

The chain carries TRBV10-2 and TRBJ1-3, with 12 bases lining up with TRBD1. V lost 7 bases and J lost 4; bases outside the gene matches: 8. The germline CDR1 and CDR2 sequences are WSHSY and SAAADI. The CDR3 sequence is 16 residues long. The CDR3 region has the DNA TGCGCCAGCACCGAGACGGGACAGGGGGCCGGAAACACCATATATTTT. Translating it yields CASTETGQGAGNTIYF.

J is TRBJ1-1 and V is TRBV11-2; D is possibly TRBD1 (6 bases). Deletions cut 1 base from V and 1 base from J, with 10 bases between. The CDR3 covers 15 residues. The germline V gene encodes CDR1 SGHAT and CDR2 FQNNGV. CDR3: CASSLVTQGNTEAFF. CDR3 nucleotides: TGTGCCAGCAGCTTAGTTACACAGGGGAACACTGAAGCTTTCTTT.

The chain uses TRBV18 and TRBJ2-7; 8 bases match TRBD2. The junction had 4 bases not matched to a gene; V was cut back by 4 bases and J by 5 bases. The CDR3 has 13 residues. Germline V gene data show CDR1 as KGHSH and CDR2 as LQKENI. The CDR3 loop reads CASSRGLVDEQYF. The CDR3 bases are TGTGCCAGCTCACGGGGACTAGTTGACGAGCAGTACTTC.

V usage is TRBV19 and J usage is TRBJ1-5; no clear D. Germline V CDR1 and CDR2: LNHDA, SQIVND (reference sequence). The V end lost 0 bases, the J end lost 6 bases, and 9 bases lay between the germline ends. The CDR3 consists of 14 residues. CDR3 amino acids: CASSIDPRAQPQHF. As DNA, the CDR3 is TGTGCCAGTAGTATAGATCCCCGAGCTCAGCCCCAGCATTTT.

The genes are TRBV5-4 and TRBJ1-1, with D perhaps TRBD1 (5 bases). The V gene's germline CDR1 is SGHNT and CDR2 YYREEE (reference sequence). Trimming took 4 bases from V and 6 from J, leaving 13 bases between them. The CDR3 totals 13 residues. CDR3 amino acids: CASSPDPGAEAFF. Here the CDR3 DNA reads TGTGCCAGCAGCCCGGATCCGGGGGCTGAAGCTTTCTTT.

V gene TRBV5-1 combines with J gene TRBJ2-5; TRBD2 might be the D (6 bases). The CDR3 contains 16 residues. Trimming took 3 bases from V and 3 from J, leaving 18 bases between them. CDR1 is SGHRS, CDR2 YFSETQ, per germline. The CDR3 DNA reads TGCGCCAGCAGCTGGGGTTTGGCGGGGAACAAAGAGACCCAGTACTTC. Protein sequence: CASSWGLAGNKETQYF.